The source of this T cell receptor (beta chain) is a study of Graves' ophthalmopathy and Graves' hyperthyroidism. The table lists this clonotype with many counts. The TCR beta CDR3 regions underwent amplification from RNA transcripts. The workflow started with a first-round RT-PCR run with HTBI primers and then moved on to a second-round multiplex PCR. MiXCR, run by TCRdb on the multiplex PCR reads, gives a single entry per CDR3 protein. The sample holds about 640,000 distinct CDR3 sequences, about 38% seen once. The germline CDR1 and CDR2 sequences are SQVTM and ANQGSEA. CDR3 length: 13 amino acids. The germline V and J ends were trimmed by 5 bases and 4 bases, with 11 bases remaining between them.

The J gene is TRBJ2-2, the V gene TRBV29-1; unclear D gene. Sequencing was performed on peripheral blood. The TCR was taken from an adult man with Graves' ophthalmopathy. CDR3 DNA sequence: TGCAGCGTTTTTGGGCCCCTCACCGGGGAGCTGTTTTTT. Residues: CSVFGPLTGELFF.